The clone carrying this T cell receptor (beta chain) occurred a few times. Specified time point: sample taken at primary tumor resection. Extraction of whole RNA from tumor, nontumor lung or frozen PBMC preceded unsorted sequencing. The CDR3 totals 17 residues. The V gene's germline CDR1 is DFQATT and CDR2 SNEGSKA (reference sequence). V trimming: 0 bases; J trimming: 6 bases; junction bases outside the gene matches: 11. The data belong to a study of spatial heterogeneity in lung cancer. Via MiXCR, TCRdb re-called the 5' RACE reads, giving one row per CDR3 protein. The sample shows 45,000 or so distinct CDR3 sequences, approximately 12% of them seen only once.

This chain uses TRBV20-1 with TRBJ1-1; 12 bases align to TRBD1. This clonotype was obtained from a female donor with early-stage non-small cell lung cancer. The sequenced sample was PBMCs, obtained at surgery. CDR3 DNA: TGCAGTGCTAGAGATCACGGGACAGGGGGCTTTGGGCCTGAAGCTTTCTTT. Translated, it gives CSARDHGTGGFGPEAFF.